This T cell receptor (beta chain) was identified in a study of blood T cell repertoires in COVID-19. Across the whole study: Samples of COVID-19 (acute and convalescent) were obtained from the United States, Italy and Spain. PBMCs, B-cell-depleted T cells, or T cells were the source of the cDNA or gDNA that made up the material.

As processed by the authors: Reference gene primer amplification gave nucleated cell count estimates. The data were produced by immunoSEQ multiplex PCR, yet TCRdb's version contains in-frame clones alone and is incomplete. That table furnishes V, J and clone size, whereas the DNA furnished D and trimming. The repertoire holds around 260,000 clones, 84% seen once, with around 4% in the top ten. The source material was peripheral blood. This TCR came from a man in his sixties with acute or convalescent COVID-19.

The CDR3 DNA is TGCGCCAGCACCCCTGGGGGTTGGGGGACTAGCGATCACAATGAGCAGTTCTTC. Encoded protein: CASTPGGWGTSDHNEQFF. The rearrangement links TRBV5-1 to TRBJ2-1; 10 bases agree with TRBD2. The CDR3 spans 18 residues. Germline V gives CDR1 SGHRS, CDR2 YFSETQ. The ends lost 6 bases at V and 5 bases at J; junction bases unmatched: 17.